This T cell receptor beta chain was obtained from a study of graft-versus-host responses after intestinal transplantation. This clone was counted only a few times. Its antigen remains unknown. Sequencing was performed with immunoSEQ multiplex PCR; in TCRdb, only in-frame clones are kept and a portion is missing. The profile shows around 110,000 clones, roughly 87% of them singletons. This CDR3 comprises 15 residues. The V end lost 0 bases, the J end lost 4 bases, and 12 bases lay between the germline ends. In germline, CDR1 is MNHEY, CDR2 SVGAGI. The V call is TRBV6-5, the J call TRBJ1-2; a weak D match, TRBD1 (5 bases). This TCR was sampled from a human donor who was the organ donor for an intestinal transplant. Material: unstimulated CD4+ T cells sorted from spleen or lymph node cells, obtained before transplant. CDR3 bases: TGTGCCAGCAGTTACTCGTCCGGGGGAAGCTATGGCTACACCTTC. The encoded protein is CASSYSSGGSYGYTF.